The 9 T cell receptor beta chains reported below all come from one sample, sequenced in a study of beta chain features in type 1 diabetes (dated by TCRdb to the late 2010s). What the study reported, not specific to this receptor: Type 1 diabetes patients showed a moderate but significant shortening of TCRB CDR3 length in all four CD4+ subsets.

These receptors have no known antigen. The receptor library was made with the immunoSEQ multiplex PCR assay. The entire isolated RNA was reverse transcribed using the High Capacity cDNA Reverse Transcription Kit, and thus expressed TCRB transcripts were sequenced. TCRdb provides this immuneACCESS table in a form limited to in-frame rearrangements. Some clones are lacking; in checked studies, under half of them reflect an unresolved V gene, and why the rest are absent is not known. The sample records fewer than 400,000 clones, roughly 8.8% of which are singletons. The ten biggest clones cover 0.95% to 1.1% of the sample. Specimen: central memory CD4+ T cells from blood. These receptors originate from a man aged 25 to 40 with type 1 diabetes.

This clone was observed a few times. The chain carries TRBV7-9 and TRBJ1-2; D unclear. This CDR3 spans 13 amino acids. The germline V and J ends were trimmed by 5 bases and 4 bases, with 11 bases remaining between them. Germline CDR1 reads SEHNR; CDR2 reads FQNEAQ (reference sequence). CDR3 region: CASSPDATYGYTF. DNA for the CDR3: TGTGCCAGCAGCCCGGACGCGACCTATGGCTACACCTTC. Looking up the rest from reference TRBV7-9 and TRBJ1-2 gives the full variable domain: DTGVSQNPRHKITKRGQNVTFRCDPISEHNRLYWYRQTLGQGPEFLTYFQNEAQLEKSRLLSDRFSAERPKGSFSTLEIQRTEQGDSAMYLCASSPDATYGYTFGSGTRLTVV.

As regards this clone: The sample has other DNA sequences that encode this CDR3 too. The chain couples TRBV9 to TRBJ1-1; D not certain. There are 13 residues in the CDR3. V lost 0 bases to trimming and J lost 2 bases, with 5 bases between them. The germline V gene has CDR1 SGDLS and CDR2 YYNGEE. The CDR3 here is CASSVEGNTEAFF. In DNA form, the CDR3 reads TGTGCCAGCAGCGTAGAAGGTAACACTGAAGCTTTCTTT.

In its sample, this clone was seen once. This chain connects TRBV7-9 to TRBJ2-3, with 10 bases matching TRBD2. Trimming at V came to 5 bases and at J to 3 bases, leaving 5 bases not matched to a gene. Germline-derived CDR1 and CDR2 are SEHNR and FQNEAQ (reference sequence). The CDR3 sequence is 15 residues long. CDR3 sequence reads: CASSLSGGMTDTQYF. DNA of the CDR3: TGTGCCAGCAGCCTTAGCGGGGGGATGACAGATACGCAGTATTTT.

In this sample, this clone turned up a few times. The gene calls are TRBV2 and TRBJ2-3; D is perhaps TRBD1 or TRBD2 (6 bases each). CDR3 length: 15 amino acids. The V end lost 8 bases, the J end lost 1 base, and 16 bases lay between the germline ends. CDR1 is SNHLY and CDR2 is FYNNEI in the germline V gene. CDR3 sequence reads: CASSTRGHGTDTQYF. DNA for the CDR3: TGTGCCAGCTCGACCCGGGGGCACGGCACAGATACGCAGTATTTT.

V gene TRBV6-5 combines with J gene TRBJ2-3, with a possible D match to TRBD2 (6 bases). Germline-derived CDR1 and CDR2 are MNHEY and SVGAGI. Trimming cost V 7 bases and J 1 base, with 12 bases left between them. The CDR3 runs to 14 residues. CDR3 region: CASKSGGGTDTQYF. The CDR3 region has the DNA TGTGCCAGCAAGAGCGGAGGGGGCACAGATACGCAGTATTTT.

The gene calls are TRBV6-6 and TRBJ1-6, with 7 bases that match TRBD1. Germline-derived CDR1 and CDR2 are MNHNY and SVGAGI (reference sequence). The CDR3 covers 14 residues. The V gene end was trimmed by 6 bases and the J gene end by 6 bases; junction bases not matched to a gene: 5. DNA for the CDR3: TGTGCCAGCAGGGGTGACAGGGTTAATTCACCCCTCCACTTT. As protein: CASRGDRVNSPLHF.

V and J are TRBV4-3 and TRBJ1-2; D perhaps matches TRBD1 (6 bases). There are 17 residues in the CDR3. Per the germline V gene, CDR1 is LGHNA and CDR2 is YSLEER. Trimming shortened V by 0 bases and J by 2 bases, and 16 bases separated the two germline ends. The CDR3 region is CASSQDRSAQGNYGYTF. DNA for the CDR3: TGCGCCAGCAGCCAAGATAGGAGTGCGCAGGGGAACTATGGCTACACCTTC.

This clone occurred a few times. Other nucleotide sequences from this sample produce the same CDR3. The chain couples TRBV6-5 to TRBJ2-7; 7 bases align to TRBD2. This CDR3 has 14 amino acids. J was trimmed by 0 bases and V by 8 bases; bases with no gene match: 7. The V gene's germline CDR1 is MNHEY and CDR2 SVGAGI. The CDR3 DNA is TGTGCCAGCGGTCTAGCGGCCAGCTCCTACGAGCAGTACTTC. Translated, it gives CASGLAASSYEQYF.

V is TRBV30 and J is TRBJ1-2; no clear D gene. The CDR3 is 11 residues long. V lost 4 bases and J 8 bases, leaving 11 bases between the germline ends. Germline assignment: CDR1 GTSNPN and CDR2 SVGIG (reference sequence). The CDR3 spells CAWIWVRGYTF. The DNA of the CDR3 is TGTGCCTGGATTTGGGTTAGAGGCTACACCTTC.